This T cell receptor beta chain comes out of a study of blood T cell repertoires in COVID-19. About the study: PBMCs, B-cell-depleted T cells, or T cells were the source of the cDNA or gDNA that made up the material.

Authors' processing steps: Amplification with reference gene primers provided the estimates of nucleated cell counts. Method: immunoSEQ multiplex PCR; TCRdb's copy keeps in-frame clones and lacks some. The DNA was the basis for D and trimming; V, J and clone size are from that table. The table has about 250,000 clones, roughly 87% seen once; the top ten hold over 6%. Between the trimmed V and J ends, which lost 4 bases and 6 bases, there was a span of 19 bases. The CDR3 is 16 amino acids. Germline CDR1 is MDHEN and CDR2 is SYDVKM. The sequencing sample was made of PBMCs or T cells enriched from blood (not recorded which). The TCR originated in a woman aged 25 to 45 with acute COVID-19. The chain couples TRBV28 to TRBJ2-4; D perhaps matches TRBD1 (8 bases). CDR3 sequence reads: CASSSLGSGTGNIQYF. CDR3 bases: TGTGCCAGCAGTTCCTTGGGGAGCGGGACAGGAAACATTCAGTACTTC.